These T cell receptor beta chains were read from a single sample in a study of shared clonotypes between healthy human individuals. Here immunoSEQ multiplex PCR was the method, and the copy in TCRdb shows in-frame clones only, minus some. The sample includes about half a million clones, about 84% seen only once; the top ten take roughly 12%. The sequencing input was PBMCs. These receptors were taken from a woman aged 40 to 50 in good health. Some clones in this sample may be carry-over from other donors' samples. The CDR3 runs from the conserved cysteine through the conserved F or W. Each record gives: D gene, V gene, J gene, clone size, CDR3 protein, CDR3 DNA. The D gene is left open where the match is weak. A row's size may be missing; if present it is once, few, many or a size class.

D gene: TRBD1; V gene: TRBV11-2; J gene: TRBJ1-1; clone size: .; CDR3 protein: CASSPDRDTEAFF; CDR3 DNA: TGTGCCAGCAGCCCGGACAGGGATACTGAAGCTTTCTTT
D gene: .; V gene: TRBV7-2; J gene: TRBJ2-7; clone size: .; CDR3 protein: CASSLTRTVSYEQYF; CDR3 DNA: TGTGCCAGCAGCTTGACCCGGACGGTCTCCTACGAGCAGTACTTC
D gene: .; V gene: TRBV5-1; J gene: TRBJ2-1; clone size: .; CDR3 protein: CASSLTRRLDNEQFF; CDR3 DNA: TGCGCCAGCAGCTTGACTAGAAGGTTGGACAATGAGCAGTTCTTC
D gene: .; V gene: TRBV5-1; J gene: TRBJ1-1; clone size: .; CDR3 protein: CASSLRQGQNTEAFF; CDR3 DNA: TGCGCCAGCAGCTTGAGGCAGGGCCAGAACACTGAAGCTTTCTTT
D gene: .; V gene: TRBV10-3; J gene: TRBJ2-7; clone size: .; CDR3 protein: CAISDPSGTGSYEQYF; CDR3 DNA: TGTGCCATCAGTGACCCCTCAGGGACGGGTTCCTACGAGCAGTACTTC
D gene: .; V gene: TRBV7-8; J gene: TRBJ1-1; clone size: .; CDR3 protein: CASSLVVGRTEAFF; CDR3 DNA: TGTGCCAGCAGCTTAGTGGTGGGCCGGACAGAAGCTTTCTTT
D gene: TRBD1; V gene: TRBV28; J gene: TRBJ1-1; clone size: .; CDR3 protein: CASSLGLTGGWNTEAFF; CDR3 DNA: TGTGCCAGCAGTTTGGGCCTGACAGGGGGATGGAACACTGAAGCTTTCTTT
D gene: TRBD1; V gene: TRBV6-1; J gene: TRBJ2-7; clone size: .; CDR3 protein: CASSEYWTGTSYEQYF; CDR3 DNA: TGTGCCAGCAGTGAATACTGGACAGGGACCTCCTACGAGCAGTACTTC
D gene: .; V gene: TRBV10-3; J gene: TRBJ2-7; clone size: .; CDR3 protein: CAISGRGERAHEQYF; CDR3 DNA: TGTGCCATCAGTGGGAGGGGAGAACGGGCCCACGAGCAGTACTTC
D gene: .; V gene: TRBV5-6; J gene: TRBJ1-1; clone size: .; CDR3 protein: CASSLGRQNTEAFF; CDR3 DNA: TGTGCCAGCAGTTTGGGACGGCAGAACACTGAAGCTTTCTTT
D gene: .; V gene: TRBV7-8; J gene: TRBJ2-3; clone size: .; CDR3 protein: CASSLVAGLPTDTQYF; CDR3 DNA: TGTGCCAGCAGCTTAGTCGCGGGACTTCCGACGGATACGCAGTATTTT
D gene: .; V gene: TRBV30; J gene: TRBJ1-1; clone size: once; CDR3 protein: CAWSLQVNTEAFF; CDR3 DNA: TGTGCCTGGAGTTTACAGGTAAACACTGAAGCTTTCTTT
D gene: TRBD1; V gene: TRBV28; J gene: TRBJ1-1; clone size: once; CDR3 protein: CASVTLPGQGDTEAFF; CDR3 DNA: TGTGCCAGCGTGACCCTCCCGGGACAGGGAGACACTGAAGCTTTCTTT
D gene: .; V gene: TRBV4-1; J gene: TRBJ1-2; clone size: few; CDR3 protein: CASSQSGTDYYGYTF; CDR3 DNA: TGCGCCAGCAGCCAATCAGGGACTGACTATTATGGCTACACCTTC
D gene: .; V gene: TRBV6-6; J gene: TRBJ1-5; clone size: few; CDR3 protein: CASSYSTGYSNQPQHF; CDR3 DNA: TGTGCCAGCAGTTACTCGACAGGCTATAGCAATCAGCCCCAGCATTTT
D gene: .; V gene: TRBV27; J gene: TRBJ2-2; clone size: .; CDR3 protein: CASSVAGYTGELFF; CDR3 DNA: TGTGCCAGCAGTGTGGCGGGGTACACCGGGGAGCTGTTTTTT
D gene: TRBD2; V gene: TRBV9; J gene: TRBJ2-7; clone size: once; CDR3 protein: CASSVGASGSYEQYF; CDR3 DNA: TGTGCCAGCAGCGTAGGTGCTAGCGGGAGCTACGAGCAGTACTTC
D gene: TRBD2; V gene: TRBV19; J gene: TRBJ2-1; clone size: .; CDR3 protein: CASSIGGSGRSYNEQFF; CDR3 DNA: TGTGCCAGTAGTATAGGGGGTAGCGGGAGATCCTACAATGAGCAGTTCTTC
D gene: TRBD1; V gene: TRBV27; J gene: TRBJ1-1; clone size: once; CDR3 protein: CASSKKGTGVSNTEAFF; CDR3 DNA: TGTGCCAGCAGTAAAAAAGGGACAGGGGTTTCGAACACTGAAGCTTTCTTT
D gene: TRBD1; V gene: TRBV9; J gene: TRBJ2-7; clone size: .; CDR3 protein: CASSVNPGGQGLSEQYF; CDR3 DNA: TGTGCCAGCAGCGTAAATCCTGGTGGACAGGGTTTATCCGAGCAGTACTTC
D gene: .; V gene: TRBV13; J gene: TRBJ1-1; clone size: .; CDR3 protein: CASRGVDGTEAFF; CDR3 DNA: TGTGCCAGCAGGGGTGTGGATGGCACTGAAGCTTTCTTT
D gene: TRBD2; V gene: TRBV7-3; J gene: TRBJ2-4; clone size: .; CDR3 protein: CASSSGGPDIQYF; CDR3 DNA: TGTGCCAGCAGTAGCGGGGGCCCTGACATTCAGTACTTC
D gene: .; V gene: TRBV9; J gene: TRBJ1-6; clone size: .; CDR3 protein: CASSSPGGSSYNSPLHF; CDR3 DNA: TGTGCCAGCAGCTCCCCGGGGGGGAGCTCCTATAATTCACCCCTCCACTTT
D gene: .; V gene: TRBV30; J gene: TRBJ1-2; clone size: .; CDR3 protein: CAWSVSGPYGYTF; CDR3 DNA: TGTGCCTGGAGCGTGTCAGGGCCCTATGGCTACACCTTC
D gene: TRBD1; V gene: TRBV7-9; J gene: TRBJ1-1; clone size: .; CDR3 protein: CASSLRQGRTEAFF; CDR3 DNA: TGTGCCAGCAGCCTCAGACAGGGACGGACTGAAGCTTTCTTT
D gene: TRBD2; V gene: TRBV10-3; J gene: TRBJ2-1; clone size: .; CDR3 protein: CAISESIPGGYREQFF; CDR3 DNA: TGTGCCATCAGTGAGTCGATTCCGGGAGGGTATCGTGAGCAGTTCTTC
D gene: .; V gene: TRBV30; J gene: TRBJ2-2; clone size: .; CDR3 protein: CASESGFTGELFF; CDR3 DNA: TGTGCCTCCGAGTCCGGATTCACCGGGGAGCTGTTTTTT
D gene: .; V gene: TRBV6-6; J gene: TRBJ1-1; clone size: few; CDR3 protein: CASSQGLNTEAFF; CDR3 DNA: TGTGCCAGCAGCCAGGGCTTAAACACTGAAGCTTTCTTT
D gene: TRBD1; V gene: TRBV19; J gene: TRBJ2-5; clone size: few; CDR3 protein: CASSTDRAGTQYF; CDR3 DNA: TGTGCCAGTAGTACGGACAGGGCCGGCACCCAGTACTTC
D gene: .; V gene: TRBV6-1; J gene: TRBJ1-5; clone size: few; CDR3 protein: CASSEHQPQHF; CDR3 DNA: TGTGCCAGCAGTGAACATCAGCCCCAGCATTTT
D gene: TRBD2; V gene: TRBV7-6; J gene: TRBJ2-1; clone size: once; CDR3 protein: CASSLESLAGTKENEQFF; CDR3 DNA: TGTGCCAGCAGCTTAGAGAGTCTAGCGGGGACGAAGGAGAATGAGCAGTTCTTC
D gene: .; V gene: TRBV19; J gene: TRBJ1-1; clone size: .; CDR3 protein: CASSVDSRGTEAFF; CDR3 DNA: TGTGCCAGTAGTGTTGACTCGAGGGGGACTGAAGCTTTCTTT
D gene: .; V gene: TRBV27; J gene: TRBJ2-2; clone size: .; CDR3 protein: CASGGLGTGELFF; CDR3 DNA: TGTGCCAGCGGCGGGTTGGGAACCGGGGAGCTGTTTTTT
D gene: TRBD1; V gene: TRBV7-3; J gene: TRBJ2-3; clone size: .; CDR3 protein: CASSPRTGDSDTQYF; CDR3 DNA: TGTGCCAGCAGCCCCAGGACAGGGGATAGTGATACGCAGTATTTT
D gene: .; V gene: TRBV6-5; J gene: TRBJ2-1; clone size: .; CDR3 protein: CASSYFHLGEQFF; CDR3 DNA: TGTGCCAGCAGTTACTTCCACTTGGGTGAGCAGTTCTTC
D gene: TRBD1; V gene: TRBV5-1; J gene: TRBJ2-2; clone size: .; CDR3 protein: CASSPNDRGGTGELFF; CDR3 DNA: TGCGCCAGCAGCCCTAATGACAGGGGTGGGACCGGGGAGCTGTTTTTT
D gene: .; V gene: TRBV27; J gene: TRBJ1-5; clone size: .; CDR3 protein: CASSLGHSHQPQHF; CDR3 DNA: TGTGCCAGCAGTTTAGGTCATTCCCATCAGCCCCAGCATTTT
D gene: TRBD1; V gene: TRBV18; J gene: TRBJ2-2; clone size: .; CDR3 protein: CASSPRGSNTGELFF; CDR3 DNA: TGTGCCAGCTCACCCAGGGGGTCCAACACCGGGGAGCTGTTTTTT
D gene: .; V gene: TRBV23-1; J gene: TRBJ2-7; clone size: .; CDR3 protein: CASSHPDRAYEQYF; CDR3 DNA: TGCGCCAGCAGTCATCCCGACAGAGCCTACGAGCAGTACTTC
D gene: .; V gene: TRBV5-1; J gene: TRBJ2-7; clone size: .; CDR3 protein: CASSLEPSGEQYF; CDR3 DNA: TGCGCCAGCAGCTTGGAACCATCGGGCGAGCAGTACTTC
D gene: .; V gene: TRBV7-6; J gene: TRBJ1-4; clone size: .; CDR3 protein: CASSLVTGASEKLFF; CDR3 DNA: TGTGCCAGCAGCTTAGTTACAGGAGCCTCTGAAAAACTGTTTTTT